These T cell receptor beta chains were read from a single sample in a study of blood T cell repertoires in COVID-19. The table came from immunoSEQ multiplex PCR; TCRdb's copy has only in-frame clones and leaves some out. The data contain about 99,000 clones, around nine tenths of them singletons. The sequencing sample was made of peripheral blood. These receptors were collected from a woman of 80 years or more in a cohort sampled during active COVID-19. Both conserved end residues are trimmed from each CDR3.

j_gene	v_gene	CDR3aa
TRBJ2-5	TRBV5-1	ASSPGLHQETQY
TRBJ2-7	TRBV5-1	ASSPTGTDSYEQY
TRBJ2-3	TRBV6-6	ASSQGGASGDTQY
TRBJ2-2	TRBV6-1	ASSESRNTGELF
TRBJ1-1	TRBV20-1	SASVGGTNTEAF
TRBJ1-2	TRBV28	ASSPTVTEGYT
TRBJ1-6	TRBV7-8	ASSFPQGISNSPLH
TRBJ1-1	TRBV27	ASSYFRGNTEAF
TRBJ2-1	TRBV11-3	ASSLEGSGAYNEQF
TRBJ1-1	TRBV7-2	ASSLGWAGLAEAF
TRBJ2-4	TRBV7-2	ASSRRDYKNIQY
TRBJ1-1	TRBV6-5	ASGRVPTEAF